This TCR beta chain emerged from a study of identical twins. General study points: Conclusions were drawn cross-sectionally by statistical analysis, without following the same donors.

On this clonotype: Its antigen is as yet unknown.

Germline V CDR1 and CDR2: SGDLS, YYNGEE. The CDR3 contains 17 residues. Trimming shortened V by 0 bases and J by 1 base, and 11 bases separated the two germline ends. TCRdb reanalysed the 5' RACE reads using MiXCR and keeps one entry per CDR3 protein. The data contain approximately 500,000 distinct CDR3 sequences, roughly 15% of them singletons. The same data also contributed to another study, on yellow fever vaccine responses in identical twins.

V is TRBV9 and J is TRBJ1-6; perhaps TRBD1 as D (6 bases). Specimen: CD4+ T cells sorted from blood. This TCR derives from a young woman in good health. The CDR3 nucleotides are TGTGCCAGCAGCGTAGAGGCGGGGGCGTCCTATAATTCACCCCTCCACTTT. Translation: CASSVEAGASYNSPLHF.